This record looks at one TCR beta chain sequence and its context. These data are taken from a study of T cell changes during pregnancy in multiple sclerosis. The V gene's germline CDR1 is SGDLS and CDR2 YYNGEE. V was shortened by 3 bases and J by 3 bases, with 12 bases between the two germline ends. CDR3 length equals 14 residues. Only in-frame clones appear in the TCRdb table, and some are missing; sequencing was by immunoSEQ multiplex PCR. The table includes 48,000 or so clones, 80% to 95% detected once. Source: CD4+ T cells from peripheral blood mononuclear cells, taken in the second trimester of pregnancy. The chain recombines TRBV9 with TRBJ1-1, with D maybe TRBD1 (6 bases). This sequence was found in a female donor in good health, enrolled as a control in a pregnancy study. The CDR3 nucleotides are TGTGCCAGCAGCGCATCAGGGGCGGACACTGAAGCTTTCTTT. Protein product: CASSASGADTEAFF. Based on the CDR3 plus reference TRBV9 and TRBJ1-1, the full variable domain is DSGVTQTPKHLITATGQRVTLRCSPRSGDLSVYWYQQSLDQGLQFLIQYYNGEERAKGNILERFSAQQFPDLHSELNLSSLELGDSALYFCASSASGADTEAFFGQGTRLTVV.